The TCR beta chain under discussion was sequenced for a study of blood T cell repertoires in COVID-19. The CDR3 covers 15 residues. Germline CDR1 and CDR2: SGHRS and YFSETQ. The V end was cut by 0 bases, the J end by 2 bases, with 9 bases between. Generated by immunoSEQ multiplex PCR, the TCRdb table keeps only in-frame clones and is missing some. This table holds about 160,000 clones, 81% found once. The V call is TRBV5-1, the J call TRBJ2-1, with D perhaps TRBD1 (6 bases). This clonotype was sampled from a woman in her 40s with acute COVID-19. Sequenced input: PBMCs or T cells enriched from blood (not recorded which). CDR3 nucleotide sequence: TGCGCCAGCAGCTTGGAAGGGACACCCTACAATGAGCAGTTCTTC. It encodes CASSLEGTPYNEQFF.